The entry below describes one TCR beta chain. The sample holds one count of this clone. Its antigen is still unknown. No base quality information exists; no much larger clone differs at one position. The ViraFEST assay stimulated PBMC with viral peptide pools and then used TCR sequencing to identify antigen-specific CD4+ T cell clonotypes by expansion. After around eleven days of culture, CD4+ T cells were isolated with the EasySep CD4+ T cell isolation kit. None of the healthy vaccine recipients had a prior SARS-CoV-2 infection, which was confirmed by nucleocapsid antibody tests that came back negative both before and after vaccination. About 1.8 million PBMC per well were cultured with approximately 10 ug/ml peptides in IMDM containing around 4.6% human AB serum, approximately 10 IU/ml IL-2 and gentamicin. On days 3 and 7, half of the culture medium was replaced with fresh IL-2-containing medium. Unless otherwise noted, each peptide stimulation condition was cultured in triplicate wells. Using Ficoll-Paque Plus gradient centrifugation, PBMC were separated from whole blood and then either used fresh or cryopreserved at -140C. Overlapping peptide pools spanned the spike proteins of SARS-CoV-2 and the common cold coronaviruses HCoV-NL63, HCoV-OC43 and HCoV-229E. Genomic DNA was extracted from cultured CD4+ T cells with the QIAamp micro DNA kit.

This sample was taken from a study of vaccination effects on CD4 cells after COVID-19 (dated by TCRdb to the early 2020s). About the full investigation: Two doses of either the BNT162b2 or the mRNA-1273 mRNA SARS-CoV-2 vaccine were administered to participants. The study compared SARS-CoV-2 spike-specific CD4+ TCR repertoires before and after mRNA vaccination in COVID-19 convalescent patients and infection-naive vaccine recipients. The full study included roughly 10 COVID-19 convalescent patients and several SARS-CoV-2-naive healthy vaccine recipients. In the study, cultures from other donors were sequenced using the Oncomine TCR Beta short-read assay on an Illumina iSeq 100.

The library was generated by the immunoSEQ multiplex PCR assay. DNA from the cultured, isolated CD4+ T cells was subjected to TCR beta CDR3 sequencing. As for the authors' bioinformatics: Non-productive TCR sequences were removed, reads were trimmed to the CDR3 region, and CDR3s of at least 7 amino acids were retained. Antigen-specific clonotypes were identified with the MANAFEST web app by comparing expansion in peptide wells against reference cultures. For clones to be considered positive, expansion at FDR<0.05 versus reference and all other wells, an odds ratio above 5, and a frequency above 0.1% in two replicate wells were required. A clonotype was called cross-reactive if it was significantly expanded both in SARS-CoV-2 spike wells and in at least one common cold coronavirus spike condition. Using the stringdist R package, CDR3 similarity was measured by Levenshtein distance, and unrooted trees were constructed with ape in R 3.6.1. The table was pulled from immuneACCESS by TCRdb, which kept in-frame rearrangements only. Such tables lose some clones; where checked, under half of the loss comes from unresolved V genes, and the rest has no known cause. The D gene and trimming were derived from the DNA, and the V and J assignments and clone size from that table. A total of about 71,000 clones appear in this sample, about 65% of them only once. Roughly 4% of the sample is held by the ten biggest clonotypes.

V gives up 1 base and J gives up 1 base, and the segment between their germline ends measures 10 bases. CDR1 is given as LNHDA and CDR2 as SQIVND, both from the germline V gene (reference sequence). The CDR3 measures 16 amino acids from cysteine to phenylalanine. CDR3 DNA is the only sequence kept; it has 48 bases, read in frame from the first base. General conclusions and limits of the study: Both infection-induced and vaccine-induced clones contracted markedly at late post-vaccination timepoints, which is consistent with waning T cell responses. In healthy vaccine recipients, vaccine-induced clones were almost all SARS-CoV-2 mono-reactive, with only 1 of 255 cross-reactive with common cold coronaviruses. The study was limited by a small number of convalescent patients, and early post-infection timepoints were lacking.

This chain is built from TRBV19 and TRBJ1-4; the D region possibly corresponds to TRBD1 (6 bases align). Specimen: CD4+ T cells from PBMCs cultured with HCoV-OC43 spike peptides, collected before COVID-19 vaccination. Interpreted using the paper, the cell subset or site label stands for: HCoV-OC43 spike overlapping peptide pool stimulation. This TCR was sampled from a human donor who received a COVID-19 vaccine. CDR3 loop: CASSIVRGVTNEKLFF. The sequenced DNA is TGTGCCAGTAGTATAGTCAGGGGAGTAACTAATGAAAAACTGTTTTTT.